The rows below give T cell receptor beta chains drawn from one sample of a study of OX40 agonist ivuxolimab in advanced cancers. Some clones are missing from TCRdb's copy, which holds only in-frame ones; the method was immunoSEQ multiplex PCR. Counted here are around 84,000 clones, 84% occurring once; the ten biggest clones make up 0.45% to 0.65%. The specimen comprised CD4+ or CD8+ T cells sorted from blood, sampled in a trial of the OX40 agonist ivuxolimab. The receptors come from an adult with an advanced solid tumor such as melanoma, head and neck, liver or kidney cancer. Both conserved end residues are part of each CDR3. Where a row states a size, it is once, few, many or the class of an expanded clone; other rows omit it.

V: TRBV9
J: TRBJ2-1
size: NA
CDR3: CASSVGTAGTYNEQFF

V: TRBV5-1
J: TRBJ1-5
size: NA
CDR3: CASSLAGHMNQPQHF

V: TRBV19
J: TRBJ2-1
size: few
CDR3: CASASKRQGPGGEQFF

V: TRBV7-2
J: TRBJ2-5
size: NA
CDR3: CASTKQEGTETQYF

V: TRBV7-9
J: TRBJ2-3
size: NA
CDR3: CASSRTSGSADTQYF

V: TRBV18
J: TRBJ2-5
size: NA
CDR3: CASSPNRGPQETQYF

V: TRBV7-3
J: TRBJ2-1
size: NA
CDR3: CASSPQLSNEQFF

V: TRBV5-4
J: TRBJ1-1
size: NA
CDR3: CASSRWRGNTEAFF

V: TRBV29-1
J: TRBJ1-1
size: few
CDR3: CSVSRGPHEAFF

V: TRBV7-2
J: TRBJ2-2
size: NA
CDR3: CASSSRQGVTGELFF

V: TRBV6-5
J: TRBJ2-5
size: NA
CDR3: CASSILGQPWETQYF

V: TRBV27
J: TRBJ2-6
size: once
CDR3: CASSLTGVRAGANVLTF

V: TRBV19
J: TRBJ2-2
size: NA
CDR3: CASNTQAGGQGLTGELFF

V: TRBV27
J: TRBJ2-5
size: NA
CDR3: CASSPASGGRETQYF

V: TRBV18
J: TRBJ1-2
size: NA
CDR3: CASSNDRGNLYGYTF

V: TRBV11-2
J: TRBJ2-1
size: NA
CDR3: CASSLVGLGQFF

V: TRBV7-8
J: TRBJ2-2
size: NA
CDR3: CASREGAANTGELFF

V: TRBV6-1
J: TRBJ1-2
size: NA
CDR3: CASSEGWGAYGYTF

V: TRBV7-9
J: TRBJ1-4
size: NA
CDR3: CASSFDRAANEKLFF